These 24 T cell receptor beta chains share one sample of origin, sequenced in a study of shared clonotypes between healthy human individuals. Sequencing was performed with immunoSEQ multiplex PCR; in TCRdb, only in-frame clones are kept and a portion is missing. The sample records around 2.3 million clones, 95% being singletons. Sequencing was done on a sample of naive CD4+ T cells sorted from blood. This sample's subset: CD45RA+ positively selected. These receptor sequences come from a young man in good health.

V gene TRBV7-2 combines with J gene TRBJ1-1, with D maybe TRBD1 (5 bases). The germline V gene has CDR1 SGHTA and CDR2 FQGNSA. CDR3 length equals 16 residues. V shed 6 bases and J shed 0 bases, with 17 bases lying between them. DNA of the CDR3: TGTGCCAGCAGAACACAAGGACAACTCATGAACACTGAAGCTTTCTTT. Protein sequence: CASRTQGQLMNTEAFF. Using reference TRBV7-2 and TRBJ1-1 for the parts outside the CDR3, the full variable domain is GAGVSQSPSNKVTEKGKDVELRCDPISGHTALYWYRQSLGQGLEFLIYFQGNSAPDKSGLPSDRFSAERTGGSVSTLTIQRTQQEDSAVYLCASRTQGQLMNTEAFFGQGTRLTVV.

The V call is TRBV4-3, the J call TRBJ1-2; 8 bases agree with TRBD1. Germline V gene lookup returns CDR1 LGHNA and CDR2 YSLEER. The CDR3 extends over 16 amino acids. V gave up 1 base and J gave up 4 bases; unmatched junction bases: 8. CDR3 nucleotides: TGCGCCAGCAGCCAAGCTGAGCTGCAGGGGGCCTATGGCTACACCTTC. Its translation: CASSQAELQGAYGYTF.

DNA for the CDR3: TGTGCCAGCACTCCGGGGGCTGGTGAAAAACTGTTTTTT. Translated: CASTPGAGEKLFF. The chain combines TRBV6-5 with TRBJ1-4, with D perhaps TRBD1 (6 bases). Germline V lookup: CDR1 MNHEY, CDR2 SVGAGI. Trimming pared 7 bases from V and 7 bases from J, leaving 13 bases between. This CDR3 comprises 13 residues.

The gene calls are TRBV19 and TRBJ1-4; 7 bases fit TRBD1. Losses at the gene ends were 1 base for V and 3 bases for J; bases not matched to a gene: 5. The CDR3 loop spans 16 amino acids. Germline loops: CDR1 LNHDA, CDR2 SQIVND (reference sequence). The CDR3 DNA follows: TGTGCCAGTAGTATAGGGGACAGAGGACCTAATGAAAAACTGTTTTTT. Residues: CASSIGDRGPNEKLFF.

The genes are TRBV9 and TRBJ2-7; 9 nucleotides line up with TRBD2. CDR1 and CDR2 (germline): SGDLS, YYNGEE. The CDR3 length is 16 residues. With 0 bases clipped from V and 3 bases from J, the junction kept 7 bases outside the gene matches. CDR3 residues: CASSVEGSGGLYEQYF. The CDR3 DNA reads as TGTGCCAGCAGCGTAGAGGGTAGCGGGGGACTCTACGAGCAGTACTTC.

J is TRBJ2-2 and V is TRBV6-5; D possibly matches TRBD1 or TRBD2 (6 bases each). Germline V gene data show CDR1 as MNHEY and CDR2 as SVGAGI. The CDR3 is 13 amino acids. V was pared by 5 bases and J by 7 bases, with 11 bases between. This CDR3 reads CASSVGGFGELFF. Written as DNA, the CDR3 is TGTGCCAGCAGTGTAGGGGGGTTCGGGGAGCTGTTTTTT.

The CDR3 region is CASSYQGSYNEQFF. The CDR3 DNA follows: TGTGCCAGCAGCTACCAGGGGTCCTACAATGAGCAGTTCTTC. The chain is built from TRBV7-9 and TRBJ2-1; D is possibly TRBD1 (6 bases). V lost 4 bases and J 1 base, leaving 8 bases between the germline ends. Germline CDR1 reads SEHNR; CDR2 reads FQNEAQ (reference sequence). The CDR3 runs 14 residues.

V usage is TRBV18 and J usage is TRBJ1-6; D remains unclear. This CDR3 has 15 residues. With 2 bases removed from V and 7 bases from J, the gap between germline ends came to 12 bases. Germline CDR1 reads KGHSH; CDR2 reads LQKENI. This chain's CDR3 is CASSPEEHGNSPLHF. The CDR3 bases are TGTGCCAGCTCACCAGAGGAACATGGGAATTCACCCCTCCACTTT. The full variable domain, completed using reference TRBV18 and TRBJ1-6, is NAGVMQNPRHLVRRRGQEARLRCSPMKGHSHVYWYRQLPEEGLKFMVYLQKENIIDESGMPKERFSAEFPKEGPSILRIQQVVRGDSAAYFCASSPEEHGNSPLHFGNGTRLTVT.

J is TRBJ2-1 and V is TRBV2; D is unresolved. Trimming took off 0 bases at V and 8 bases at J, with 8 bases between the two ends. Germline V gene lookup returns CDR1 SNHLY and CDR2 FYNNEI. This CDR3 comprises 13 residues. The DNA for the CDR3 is TGTGCCAGCAGTGAAGCGCTTCGGGATGAGCAGTTCTTC. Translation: CASSEALRDEQFF. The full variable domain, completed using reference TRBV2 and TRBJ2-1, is EPEVTQTPSHQVTQMGQEVILRCVPISNHLYFYWYRQILGQKVEFLVSFYNNEISEKSEIFDDQFSVERPDGSNFTLKIRSTKLEDSAMYFCASSEALRDEQFFGPGTRLTVL.

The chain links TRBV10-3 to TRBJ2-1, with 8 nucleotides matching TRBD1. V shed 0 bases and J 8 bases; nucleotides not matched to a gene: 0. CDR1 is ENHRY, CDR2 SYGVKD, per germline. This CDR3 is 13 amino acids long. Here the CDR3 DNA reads TGTGCCATCAGTGAGTCGACAGGGGATGAGCAGTTCTTC. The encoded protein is CAISESTGDEQFF.

CDR3 nucleotides: TGTGCCAGTAGTATAGAAGCGACCAACTCCTACAATGAGCAGTTCTTC. This gives the protein CASSIEATNSYNEQFF. This sequence joins TRBV19 and TRBJ2-1; D uncertain. The CDR3 is made up of 16 amino acids. Trimming cost V 0 bases and J 0 bases, with 9 bases left between them. Germline CDR1 reads LNHDA; CDR2 reads SQIVND (reference sequence).

CDR3 protein: CASSLDGRVGTDTQYF. The CDR3, as DNA: TGTGCCAGCAGCTTAGATGGGCGAGTGGGGACAGATACGCAGTATTTT. The J gene is TRBJ2-3, the V gene TRBV7-9; no definite D call. The CDR3 contains 16 residues. The V gene's germline CDR1 is SEHNR and CDR2 FQNEAQ (reference sequence). Trimming took off 1 base at V and 3 bases at J, with 14 bases between the two ends.

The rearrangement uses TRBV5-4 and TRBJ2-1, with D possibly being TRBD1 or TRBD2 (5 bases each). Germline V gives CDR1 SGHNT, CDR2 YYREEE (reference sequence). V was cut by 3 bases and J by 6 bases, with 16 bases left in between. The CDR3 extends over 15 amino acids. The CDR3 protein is CASSYGLPGSNEQFF. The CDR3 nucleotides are TGTGCCAGCAGCTACGGCCTTCCAGGGAGCAATGAGCAGTTCTTC.

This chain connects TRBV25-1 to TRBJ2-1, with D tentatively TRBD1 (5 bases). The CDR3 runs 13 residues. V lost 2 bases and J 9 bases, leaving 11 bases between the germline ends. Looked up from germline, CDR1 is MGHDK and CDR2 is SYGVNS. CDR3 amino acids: CASSEIRAGEQFF. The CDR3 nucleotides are TGTGCCAGCAGTGAAATCAGGGCCGGTGAGCAGTTCTTC. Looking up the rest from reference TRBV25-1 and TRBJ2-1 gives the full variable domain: EADIYQTPRYLVIGTGKKITLECSQTMGHDKMYWYQQDPGMELHLIHYSYGVNSTEKGDLSSESTVSRIRTEHFPLTLESARPSHTSQYLCASSEIRAGEQFFGPGTRLTVL.

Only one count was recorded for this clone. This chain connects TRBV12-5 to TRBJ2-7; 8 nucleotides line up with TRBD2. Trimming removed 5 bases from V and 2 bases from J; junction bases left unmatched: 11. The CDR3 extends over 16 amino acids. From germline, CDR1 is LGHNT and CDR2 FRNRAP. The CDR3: CASGIAELAVPYEQYF. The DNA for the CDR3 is TGTGCTAGTGGTATCGCCGAACTAGCGGTCCCCTACGAGCAGTACTTC.

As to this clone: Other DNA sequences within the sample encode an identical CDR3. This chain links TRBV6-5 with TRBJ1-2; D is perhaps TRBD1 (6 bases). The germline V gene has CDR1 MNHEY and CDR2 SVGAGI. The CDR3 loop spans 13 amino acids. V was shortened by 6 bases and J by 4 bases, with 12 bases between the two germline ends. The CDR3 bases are TGTGCCAGCAGGCGGGGACAAGGCTATGGCTACACCTTC. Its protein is CASRRGQGYGYTF.

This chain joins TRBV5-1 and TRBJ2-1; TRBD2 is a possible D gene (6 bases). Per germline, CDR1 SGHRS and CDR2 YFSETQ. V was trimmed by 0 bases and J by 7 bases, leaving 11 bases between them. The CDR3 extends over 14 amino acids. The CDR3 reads CASSLASGSNEQFF. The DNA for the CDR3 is TGCGCCAGCAGCTTGGCGTCCGGGAGTAATGAGCAGTTCTTC.

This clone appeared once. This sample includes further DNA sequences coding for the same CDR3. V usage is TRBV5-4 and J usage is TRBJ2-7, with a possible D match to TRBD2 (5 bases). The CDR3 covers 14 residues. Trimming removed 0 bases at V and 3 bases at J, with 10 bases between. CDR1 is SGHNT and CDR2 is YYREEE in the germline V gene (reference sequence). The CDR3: CASSLEVGSYEQYF. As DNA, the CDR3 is TGTGCCAGCAGCTTGGAGGTAGGGAGCTACGAGCAGTACTTC.

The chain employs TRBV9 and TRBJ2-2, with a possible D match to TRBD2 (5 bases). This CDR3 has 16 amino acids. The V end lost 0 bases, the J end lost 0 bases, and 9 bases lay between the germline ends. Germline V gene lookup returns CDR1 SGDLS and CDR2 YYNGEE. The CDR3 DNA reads TGTGCCAGCAGCGTAGTAAGCGGTTCGAACACCGGGGAGCTGTTTTTT. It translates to CASSVVSGSNTGELFF.

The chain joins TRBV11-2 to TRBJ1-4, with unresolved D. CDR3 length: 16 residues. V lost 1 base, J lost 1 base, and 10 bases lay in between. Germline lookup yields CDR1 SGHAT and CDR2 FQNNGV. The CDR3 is CASSLGVGKTNEKLFF. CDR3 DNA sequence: TGTGCCAGCAGCTTAGGCGTGGGGAAAACTAATGAAAAACTGTTTTTT.

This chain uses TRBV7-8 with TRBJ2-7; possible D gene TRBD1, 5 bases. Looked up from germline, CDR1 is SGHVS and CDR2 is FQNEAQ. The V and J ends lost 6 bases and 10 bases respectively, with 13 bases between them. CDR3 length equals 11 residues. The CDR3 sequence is CASSLQEIQYF. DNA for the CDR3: TGTGCCAGCAGTCTACAGGAGATACAGTACTTC.

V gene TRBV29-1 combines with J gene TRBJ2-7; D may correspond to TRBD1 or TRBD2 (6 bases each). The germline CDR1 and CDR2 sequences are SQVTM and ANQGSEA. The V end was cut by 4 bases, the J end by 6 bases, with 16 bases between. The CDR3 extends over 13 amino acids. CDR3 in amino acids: CSVVYGGSGEQYF. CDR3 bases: TGCAGCGTTGTATACGGGGGCTCGGGCGAGCAGTACTTC.

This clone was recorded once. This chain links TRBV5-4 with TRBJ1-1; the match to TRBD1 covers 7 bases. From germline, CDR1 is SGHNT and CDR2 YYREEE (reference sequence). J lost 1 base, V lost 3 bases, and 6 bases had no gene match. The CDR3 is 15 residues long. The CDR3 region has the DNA TGTGCCAGCAGCTGGGGGGGACAGAAGAACACTGAAGCTTTCTTT. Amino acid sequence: CASSWGGQKNTEAFF.

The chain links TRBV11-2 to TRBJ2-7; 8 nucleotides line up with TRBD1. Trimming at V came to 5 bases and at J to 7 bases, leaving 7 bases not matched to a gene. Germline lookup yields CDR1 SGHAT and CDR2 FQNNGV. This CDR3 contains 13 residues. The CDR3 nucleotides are TGTGCCAGCAGCCCGACAGGGGTTAAGGAGCAGTACTTC. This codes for CASSPTGVKEQYF.